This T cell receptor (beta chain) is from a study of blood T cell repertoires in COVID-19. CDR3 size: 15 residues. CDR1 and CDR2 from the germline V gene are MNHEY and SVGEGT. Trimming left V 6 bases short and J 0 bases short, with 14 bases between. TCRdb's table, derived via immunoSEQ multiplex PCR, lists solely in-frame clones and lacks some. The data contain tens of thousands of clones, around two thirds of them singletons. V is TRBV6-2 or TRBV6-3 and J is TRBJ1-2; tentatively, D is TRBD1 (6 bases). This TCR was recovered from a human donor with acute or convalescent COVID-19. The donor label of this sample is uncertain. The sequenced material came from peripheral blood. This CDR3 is CASSRAGTTNYGYTF. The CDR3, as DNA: TGTGCCAGCAGCCGCGCCGGGACAACTAACTATGGCTACACCTTC.